Given below is one TCR beta chain in context. The antigen it recognizes is unknown. No base-level quality is on record; no much larger clone is a single base apart. This record comes from a study of T cell responses to AZD1222 COVID-19 vaccine (dated by TCRdb to about 2021). A note on the overall study: AZD1222 recipients whose second dose came at about 4 weeks and those whose second dose came at about 12 weeks were combined into one group, since spike-specific TCR depth and breadth did not differ between the two schedules. A total of approximately 230 trial participants underwent TCR sequencing, of whom around 200 received two doses of AZD1222 and about 25 received two doses of the MenACWY control vaccine. Trial participants were enrolled by age into 18-55, 56-69 and 70-plus year subgroups, with about 150, 27 and 61 TCR-sequenced participants respectively.

Clipping removes 0 bases from V and 0 bases from J, with 4 as the unmatched junction base count. The germline V gene encodes CDR1 SGHDT and CDR2 YYEEEE. CDR3 length: 18 amino acids, cysteine to phenylalanine. Solely the CDR3 DNA is kept, with 54 bases framed from the first base. Interpreted using the paper, the time point label stands for: baseline before first vaccination. Vaccinee samples were obtained from the UK trials COV001 and COV002, which included a single-blind randomized controlled phase 2/3 trial of AZD1222 (ChAdOx1 nCoV-19) in healthy adults. For TCRbeta chain sequencing, PBMC samples from trial participants were taken at day 0 and at day 28 after the second dose. The CDR3 regions of human TCRbeta chains were analyzed by immunosequencing. In the original analysis: TCRs in the repertoires were compared against a reference library of SARS-CoV-2-specific TCRs that had been generated with the MIRA antigen-specificity platform. Breadth was defined as the fraction of unique TCRs that were SARS-CoV-2-associated, and depth was defined as the fraction of total T cells that were SARS-CoV-2-associated. Using the MIRA data, each spike-specific TCR was assigned both to the spike region to which the TCR was reactive and to a CD4 or CD8 class. Log10-transformed breadth and depth values were compared by one-way ANOVA with Sidak's multiple comparisons tests. Held by TCRdb, this immuneACCESS table contains in-frame sequences only and omits some clones. Under half of the omission traces to an unresolved V gene where checked; the cause of the rest is unknown. The DNA gave D and trimming, while V, J and clone size come from that table. The sample table records roughly 67,000 clones; about 80% of these occur just once. 9% to 14% of the sample goes to the ten largest clones.

Points the paper makes about the study in general: After two AZD1222 doses, both the breadth and the depth of spike-specific TCRs were significantly higher than at day 0 and than in MenACWY recipients. Participants were mostly white British and included more females than males, and it was suggested by the authors that clonal diversity may have been underestimated. No day 14 peak-response samples were available, so repertoires were characterized only after the peak T cell response. In the small 56-69-year group, the increase in depth fell short of significance, most likely because of low power. Conclusions about previously exposed vaccinees are limited, since just five or six AZD1222 recipients were seropositive for SARS-CoV-2 at baseline. Nearly half of unique spike-specific TCRs reportedly recognized epitopes outside regions mutated in the B.1.351 and B.1.1.7 variants. The vaccine-associated CD4 TCRs covered the entire spike protein, and the dominant responses fell in regions 160-218 and 743-854.

The chain couples TRBV5-6 to TRBJ2-3; the junction holds 13 bases that match TRBD2. The source is an adult in good health. The sequencing here drew on peripheral blood, taken on day 0 of AZD1222 vaccination. CDR3 sequence: CASSLGLAGGPSTDTQYF. The DNA sequence is as follows: TGTGCCAGCAGCTTGGGACTAGCGGGGGGCCCTAGCACAGATACGCAGTATTTT.